This TCR beta chain was sequenced during a study of Graves' ophthalmopathy and Graves' hyperthyroidism. A word on this clonotype: As yet, its antigen is unknown.

Study-wide findings and caveats: Blood contained most expanded thyroid clonotypes exceeding 0.001 frequency.

The CDR3 has 16 residues. V lost 5 bases, J lost 2 bases, and 6 bases stayed unmatched. CDR1 is SNHLY, CDR2 FYNNEI, per germline. Beta-chain TCR CDR3 regions were amplified from RNA transcripts. Investigators did first-round RT-PCR with HTBI primers, then second-round multiplex PCR. TCRdb recomputed calls from the multiplex PCR reads with MiXCR, one row per CDR3 protein. This table has 650,000 to 900,000 distinct CDR3 sequences, roughly two fifths appearing once. Having ophthalmopathy, the donors showed moderate-to-severe activity, CAS ≥3 and NOSPECS ≥4, with disease lasting under 3 months. The starting material, roughly 9.7 ml of fresh peripheral blood, provided the PBMCs.

The sequenced sample consisted of peripheral blood. The clonotype was recovered from an adult man with Graves' ophthalmopathy. The chain joins TRBV2 to TRBJ2-3; TRBD2 agrees at 11 bases. The CDR3 sequence is CASSYASGGITDTQYF. In DNA, the CDR3 is TGTGCCAGCAGTTACGCTAGCGGGGGGATCACAGATACGCAGTATTTT.